This T cell receptor beta chain was recorded in a study of cytomegalovirus exposure and HLA in healthy donors. This PCR relied on a set of 60 Vbeta primers and 13 Jbeta primers. TCRdb's table, derived via immunoSEQ multiplex PCR, lists solely in-frame clones and lacks some. The sample records roughly 120,000 clones, 70% to 85% being singletons. V lost 3 bases to trimming and J lost 4 bases; unmatched junction nucleotides: 3. Germline V CDR1 and CDR2: MNHEY, SMNVEV (reference sequence). The CDR3 length is 14 residues. The sample was PBMCs. The chain combines TRBV27 with TRBJ2-7, with 10 bases matching TRBD2. The source of this sequence is a woman in her thirties or forties in good health and CMV-seropositive. The CDR3 DNA reads as TGTGCCAGCAGTTTGGCACTAGCGGGATACGAGCAGTACTTC. It yields the protein CASSLALAGYEQYF.